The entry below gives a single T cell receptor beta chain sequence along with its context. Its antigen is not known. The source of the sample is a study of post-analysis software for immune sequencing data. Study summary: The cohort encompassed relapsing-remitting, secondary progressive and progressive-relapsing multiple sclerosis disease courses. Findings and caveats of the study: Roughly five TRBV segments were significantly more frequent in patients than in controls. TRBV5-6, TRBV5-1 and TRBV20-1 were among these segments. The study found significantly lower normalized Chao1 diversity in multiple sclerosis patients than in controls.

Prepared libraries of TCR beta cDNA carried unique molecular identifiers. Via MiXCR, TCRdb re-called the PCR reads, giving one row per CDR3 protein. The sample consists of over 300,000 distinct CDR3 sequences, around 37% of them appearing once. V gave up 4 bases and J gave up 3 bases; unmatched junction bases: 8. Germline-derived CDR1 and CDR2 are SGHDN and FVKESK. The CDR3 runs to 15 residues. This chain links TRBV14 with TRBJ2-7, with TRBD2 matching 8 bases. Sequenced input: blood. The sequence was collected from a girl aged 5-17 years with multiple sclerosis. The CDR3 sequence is CASSPISGTHYEQYF. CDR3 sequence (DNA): TGTGCCAGCAGCCCCATTAGCGGGACCCACTACGAGCAGTACTTC.